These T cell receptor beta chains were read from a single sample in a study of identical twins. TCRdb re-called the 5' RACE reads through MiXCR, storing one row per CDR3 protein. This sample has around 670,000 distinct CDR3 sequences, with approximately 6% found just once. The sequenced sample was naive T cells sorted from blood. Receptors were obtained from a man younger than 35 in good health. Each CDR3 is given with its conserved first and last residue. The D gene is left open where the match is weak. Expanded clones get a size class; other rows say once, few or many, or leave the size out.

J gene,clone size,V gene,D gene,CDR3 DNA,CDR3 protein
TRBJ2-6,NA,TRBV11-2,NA,TGTGCCAGCAGCTCTTGGGGAGGTACTACTTCTGGGGCCAACGTCCTGACTTTC,CASSSWGGTTSGANVLTF
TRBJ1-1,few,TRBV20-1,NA,TGCAGTGCTAGGGTCGGGGCGAACACTGAAGCTTTCTTT,CSARVGANTEAFF
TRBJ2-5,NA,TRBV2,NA,TGTGCCAGCAGTGAAGAGGTACAAGAGACCCAGTACTTC,CASSEEVQETQYF
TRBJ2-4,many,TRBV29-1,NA,TGCAGCGTTGCCCCTAGGCTGGAAAACATTCAGTACTTC,CSVAPRLENIQYF
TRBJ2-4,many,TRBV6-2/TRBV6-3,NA,TGTGCCAGCAGTTCCCCACAGGGAAACATTCAGTACTTC,CASSSPQGNIQYF
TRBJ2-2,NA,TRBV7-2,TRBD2,TGTGCCAGCAGAAAGGCCCCTAGCGGGCCGAACACCGGGGAGCTGTTTTTT,CASRKAPSGPNTGELFF
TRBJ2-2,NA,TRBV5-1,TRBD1,TGCGCCAGCAGCGCACCCCCGGACAGGATCACCGGGGAGCTGTTTTTT,CASSAPPDRITGELFF
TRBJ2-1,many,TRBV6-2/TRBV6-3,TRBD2,TGTGCCAGCCTTGAGTGGGAGGGCCCTGGCAATGAGCAGTTCTTC,CASLEWEGPGNEQFF
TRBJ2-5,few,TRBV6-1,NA,TGTGCCAGCAGACCAGGGCTAGGAGAGACCCAGTACTTC,CASRPGLGETQYF
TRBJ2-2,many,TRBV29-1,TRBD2,TGCAGCGTCACTAGCGGTGCGAACACCGGGGAGCTGTTTTTT,CSVTSGANTGELFF
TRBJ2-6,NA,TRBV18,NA,TGTGCCAGCTCACCAAACCCCACTGGATCTGGGGCCAACGTCCTGACTTTC,CASSPNPTGSGANVLTF
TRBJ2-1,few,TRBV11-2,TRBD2,TGTGCCAGCAGCTTTCCAAAAACTAGCGGGAGAGTAACGAGCGTGTACAATGAGCAGTTCTTC,CASSFPKTSGRVTSVYNEQFF
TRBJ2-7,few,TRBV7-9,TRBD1,TGTGCCAGCAGCTTCGGAGGACAGGGGTACGAGCAGTACTTC,CASSFGGQGYEQYF
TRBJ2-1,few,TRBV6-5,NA,TGTGCCAGCAGTTCAGGTCCCGGGACGGGCAATGAGCAGTTCTTC,CASSSGPGTGNEQFF
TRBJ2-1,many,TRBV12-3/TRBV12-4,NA,TGTGCCAGCAGCGCGACTAGTTGGGATGAGCAGTTCTTC,CASSATSWDEQFF
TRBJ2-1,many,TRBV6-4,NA,TGTGCCAGCGCTAGCGTAGCCTACAATGAGCAGTTCTTC,CASASVAYNEQFF
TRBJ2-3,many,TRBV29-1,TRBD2,TGCAGCGTTTCGCGGGAGGGAGATACGCAGTATTTT,CSVSREGDTQYF